Sequencing of this T cell receptor beta chain was carried out in a study of CD8 T cells in ankylosing spondylitis. General observations from the study: Disease-linked clones reportedly concentrated significantly in matched ankylosing spondylitis synovial fluid.

TCRdb used MiXCR to reprocess the 5' RACE reads, holding one entry per CDR3 protein. The sample carries 300,000 to 400,000 distinct CDR3 sequences, 11% recorded once. J gave up 5 bases and V 3 bases, and 6 bases lay outside the gene matches. Germline V gene sequence: CDR1 SGHNT, CDR2 YYREEE (reference sequence). CDR3 size: 15 residues. This clonotype was detected many times. Its specificity is not known. The rearrangement uses TRBV5-4 and TRBJ2-3; 10 bases align to TRBD2. The sequence came from a female donor with ankylosing spondylitis or in good health (not recorded which). Sample: blood, either unsorted or a sorted T cell fraction (not recorded which). The CDR3 here is CASSSSGREGDTQYF. CDR3 DNA sequence: TGTGCCAGCAGCTCCAGCGGGAGGGAGGGAGATACGCAGTATTTT.